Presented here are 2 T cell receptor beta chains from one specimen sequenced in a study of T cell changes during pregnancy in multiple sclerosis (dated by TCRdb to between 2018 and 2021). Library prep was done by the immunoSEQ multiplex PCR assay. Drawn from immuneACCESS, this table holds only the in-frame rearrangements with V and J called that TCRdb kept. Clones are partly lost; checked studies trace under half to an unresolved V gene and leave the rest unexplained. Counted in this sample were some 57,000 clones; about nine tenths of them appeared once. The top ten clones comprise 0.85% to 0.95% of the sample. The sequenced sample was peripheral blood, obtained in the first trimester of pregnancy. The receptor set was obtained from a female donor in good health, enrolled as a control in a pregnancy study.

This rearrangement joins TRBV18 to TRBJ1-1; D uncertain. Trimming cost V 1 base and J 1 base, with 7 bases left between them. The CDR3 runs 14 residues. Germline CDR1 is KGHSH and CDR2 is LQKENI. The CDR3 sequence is CASSPQAENTEAFF. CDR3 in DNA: TGTGCCAGCTCACCACAGGCGGAGAACACTGAAGCTTTCTTT.

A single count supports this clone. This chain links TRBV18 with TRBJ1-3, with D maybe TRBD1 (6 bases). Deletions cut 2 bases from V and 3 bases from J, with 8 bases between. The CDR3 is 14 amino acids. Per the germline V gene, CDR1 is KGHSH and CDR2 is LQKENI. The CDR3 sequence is CASSPTGFGNTIYF. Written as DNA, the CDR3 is TGTGCCAGCTCACCAACAGGGTTTGGAAACACCATATATTTT.